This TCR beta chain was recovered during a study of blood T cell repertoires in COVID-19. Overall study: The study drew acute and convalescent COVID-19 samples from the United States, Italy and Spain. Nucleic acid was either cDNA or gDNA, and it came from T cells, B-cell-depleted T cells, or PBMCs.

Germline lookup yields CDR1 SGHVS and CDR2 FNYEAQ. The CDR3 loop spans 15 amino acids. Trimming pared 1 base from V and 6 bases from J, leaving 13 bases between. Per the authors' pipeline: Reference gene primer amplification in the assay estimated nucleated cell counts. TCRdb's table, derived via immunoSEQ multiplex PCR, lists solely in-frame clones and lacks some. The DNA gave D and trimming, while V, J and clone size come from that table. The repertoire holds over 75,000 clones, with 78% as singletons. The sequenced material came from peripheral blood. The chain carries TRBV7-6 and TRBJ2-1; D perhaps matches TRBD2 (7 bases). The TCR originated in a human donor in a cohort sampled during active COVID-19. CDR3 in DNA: TGTGCCAGCAGCTTAGAGAAGGGGGGGTTCAATGAGCAGTTCTTC. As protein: CASSLEKGGFNEQFF.